These 20 T cell receptor beta chains were sequenced from one sample in a study of CD4 T cells in relation to SARS-CoV-2 and coronaviruses. Unexposed donor CD4+ T cells date from about 2011-2018, before the COVID-19 pandemic. After roughly ten days of culture, CD4+ T cells were isolated. Antigens for these TCRs are unknown. TCRdb's table, derived via immunoSEQ multiplex PCR, lists solely in-frame clones and lacks some. The data show approximately 11,000 clones, around 80% seen once. Specimen: CD4+ T cells from PBMCs, cultured in vitro. These receptors were taken from a human donor in good health.

The rearrangement links TRBV28 to TRBJ1-5, with 8 bases aligning to TRBD1. With 7 bases clipped from V and 1 base from J, the junction kept 15 bases outside the gene matches. CDR1 and CDR2 from the germline V gene are MDHEN and SYDVKM. The CDR3 consists of 18 residues. CDR3 in DNA: TGTGCCAGCAATGGACAGGGCTTGAATTTACTGAGCAATCAGCCCCAGCATTTT. Residues: CASNGQGLNLLSNQPQHF.

Points on this clone: At one end, the junction sequence differs from germline, possibly due to a read error. V is TRBV7-7 and J is TRBJ2-1, with TRBD2 matching 8 bases. CDR1 and CDR2 (germline): SSHAT, FNYEAQ (reference sequence). This CDR3 comprises 19 residues. CDR3 DNA sequence: TGTGCTAGCAGCGCAGGGCTAGCGGGCTTTTCTACCCTCTACAATGAGCAGTTCTTC. This codes for CASSAGLAGFSTLYNEQFF.

The chain links TRBV18 to TRBJ2-5; perhaps TRBD1 as D (5 bases). From germline, CDR1 is KGHSH and CDR2 LQKENI. This CDR3 has 15 amino acids. The V gene lost 5 bases and the J gene lost 1 base, with 14 bases spanning the gap. The CDR3 reads CASSVEQGSQETQYF. CDR3 DNA sequence: TGTGCCAGCTCAGTAGAGCAGGGAAGCCAAGAGACCCAGTACTTC.

The gene calls are TRBV28 and TRBJ1-2; D is uncertain. The germline gives CDR1 MDHEN, CDR2 SYDVKM. The CDR3 has 13 residues. Trimming removed 2 bases at V and 2 bases at J, with 6 bases between. The CDR3 DNA is TGTGCCAGCAGTTTAACAGTCAACTATGGCTACACCTTC. Amino acid sequence: CASSLTVNYGYTF.

The chain employs TRBV30 and TRBJ1-1, with 8 bases fitting TRBD1. The germline V gene has CDR1 GTSNPN and CDR2 SVGIG (reference sequence). This CDR3 comprises 14 residues. The V segment lost 2 bases and the J segment 10 bases; nucleotides outside the gene matches: 12. CDR3 nucleotides: TGTGCCTGGAGTCCGGGACAGGCCGAACGAGGAGCTTTCTTT. Translation: CAWSPGQAERGAFF. The complete variable domain, with remaining parts taken from reference TRBV30 and TRBJ1-1, reads SQTIHQWPATLVQPVGSPLSLECTVEGTSNPNLYWYRQAAGRGLQLLFYSVGIGQISSEVPQNLSASRPQDRQFILSSKKLLLSDSGFYLCAWSPGQAERGAFFGQGTRLTVV.

The gene calls are TRBV6-5 and TRBJ2-7; maybe TRBD1 (6 bases). This CDR3 contains 15 residues. In germline, CDR1 is MNHEY, CDR2 SVGAGI. Trimming cost V 9 bases and J 1 base, with 19 bases left between them. CDR3 in amino acids: CARIPGTPMSYEQYF. CDR3 nucleotides: TGTGCCAGGATCCCCGGGACACCGATGTCCTACGAGCAGTACTTC.

This chain joins TRBV6-5 and TRBJ2-7; D unresolved. The length of the CDR3 is 12 residues. The germline V and J ends were trimmed by 6 bases and 6 bases, with 12 bases remaining between them. In germline, CDR1 is MNHEY, CDR2 SVGAGI. CDR3 residues: CASSRQGLEQYF. The DNA for the CDR3 is TGTGCCAGCAGCCGCCAAGGCCTCGAGCAGTACTTC.

This chain links TRBV18 with TRBJ2-5; D not certain. Germline CDR1 and CDR2: KGHSH and LQKENI. The CDR3 runs 14 residues. The ends were cut back, 0 bases at V and 1 base at J, with 6 bases in the middle. The CDR3 region has the DNA TGTGCCAGCTCACCACCGTTGCGCCAAGAGACCCAGTACTTC. Residues: CASSPPLRQETQYF.

The chain joins TRBV3-1 (or the pseudogene TRBV3-2) to TRBJ1-2; TRBD1 might be the D (6 bases). Trimming shortened V by 5 bases and J by 3 bases, and 28 bases separated the two germline ends. This CDR3 spans 19 amino acids. CDR1 and CDR2 from the germline V gene are LGHDT and YNNKEL (reference sequence). The CDR3 sequence is CASSSPNIQGTSSYYGYTF. The CDR3 coding sequence is TGTGCCAGCAGCTCCCCTAACATTCAGGGGACATCGTCTTACTATGGCTACACCTTC.

This clone was counted only a few times. This chain joins TRBV19 and TRBJ2-1, with 8 bases identical to TRBD1. This CDR3 is built from 15 residues. Trimming cost V 3 bases and J 5 bases; bases outside gene matches: 6. Germline V gene data show CDR1 as LNHDA and CDR2 as SQIVND (reference sequence). CDR3 sequence reads: CASSIRDRFNNEQFF. The CDR3 DNA is TGTGCCAGTAGTATCCGGGACAGGTTTAACAATGAGCAGTTCTTC.

The V call is TRBV30, the J call TRBJ2-7; no clear D gene. Trimming took off 3 bases at V and 0 bases at J, with 15 bases between the two ends. Germline V CDR1 and CDR2: GTSNPN, SVGIG (reference sequence). This CDR3 has 15 amino acids. The CDR3 coding sequence is TGTGCCTGGAGGCCCCCCTGGCGTCTCTCCTACGAGCAGTACTTC. Its protein product is CAWRPPWRLSYEQYF.

There are a few counts of this clone. V gene TRBV2 combines with J gene TRBJ1-5, with no clear D. Germline assignment: CDR1 SNHLY and CDR2 FYNNEI. The CDR3 is made up of 12 amino acids. Trimming removed 7 bases from V and 6 bases from J, with 10 bases in between. The CDR3 DNA reads TGTGCCAGCATGAGAGGCGGTCAGCCCCAGCATTTT. Protein: CASMRGGQPQHF. The full variable domain, with the rest looked up from reference TRBV2 and TRBJ1-5, is EPEVTQTPSHQVTQMGQEVILRCVPISNHLYFYWYRQILGQKVEFLVSFYNNEISEKSEIFDDQFSVERPDGSNFTLKIRSTKLEDSAMYFCASMRGGQPQHFGDGTRLSIL.

This chain uses TRBV6-5 with TRBJ1-3; a weak D match, TRBD1 (5 bases). Germline V CDR1 and CDR2: MNHEY, SVGAGI. CDR3 size: 13 residues. Trimming removed 6 bases at V and 8 bases at J, with 14 bases between. The CDR3, as DNA: TGTGCCAGCAGACTGGGGGGGGGAGACACCATATATTTT. Residues: CASRLGGGDTIYF.

The chain has TRBV4-2 and TRBJ2-7, with 7 nucleotides matching TRBD2. Germline V gene lookup returns CDR1 LGHNA and CDR2 YNFKEQ. CDR3 length: 14 residues. The V and J ends lost 4 bases and 0 bases, in that order; junction bases with no gene match: 3. CDR3 region: CASSLAGASYEQYF. The CDR3 region has the DNA TGTGCCAGCAGCCTAGCGGGTGCCTCCTACGAGCAGTACTTC.

The gene calls are TRBV12-3 or TRBV12-4 and TRBJ1-1; possible D gene TRBD1, 6 bases. V was clipped by 5 bases and J by 4 bases, with 11 bases between them. The CDR3 covers 13 residues. CDR3 in amino acids: CASSTTGFTEAFF. The DNA for the CDR3 is TGTGCCAGCAGTACGACAGGTTTCACTGAAGCTTTCTTT.

This clone was seen a handful of times. The genes are TRBV5-1 and TRBJ2-7; D might be TRBD1 or TRBD2, each matching 7 bases. Trimming took off 6 bases at V and 5 bases at J, with 21 bases between the two ends. CDR3 size: 15 residues. Looked up from germline, CDR1 is SGHRS and CDR2 is YFSETQ. CDR3 nucleotides: TGCGCCAGCACCAGGGGGGAGGGCTACTGGGACGAGCAGTACTTC. Residues: CASTRGEGYWDEQYF.

The genes are TRBV27 and TRBJ1-2; D not certain. CDR1 is MNHEY, CDR2 SMNVEV, per germline (reference sequence). V lost 5 bases to trimming and J lost 4 bases, with 20 bases between them. The CDR3 runs to 16 residues. Written as DNA, the CDR3 is TGTGCCAGCAGTCCAGAACCTTTCGGGCGAACCTATGGCTACACCTTC. It translates to CASSPEPFGRTYGYTF.

This clone appeared a single time. The V gene is TRBV9, the J gene TRBJ2-7; D gene uncertain. The CDR3 has 14 amino acids. V gave up 5 bases and J gave up 2 bases, with 14 bases separating them. CDR1 SGDLS and CDR2 YYNGEE come from the germline V gene. CDR3 in amino acids: CASSPDMVTYEQYF. The CDR3 DNA is TGTGCCAGCAGTCCTGACATGGTTACCTACGAGCAGTACTTC.

This clone was observed a handful of times. The chain combines TRBV19 with TRBJ1-5; D is ambiguous. The CDR3 is made up of 14 amino acids. Trimming took off 2 bases at V and 0 bases at J, with 5 bases between the two ends. Germline V gives CDR1 LNHDA, CDR2 SQIVND (reference sequence). This chain's CDR3 is CASSIQNSNQPQHF. CDR3 in DNA: TGTGCCAGTAGTATACAGAATAGCAATCAGCCCCAGCATTTT.

The genes are TRBV6-5 and TRBJ1-2, with 7 bases lining up with TRBD1. Germline assignment: CDR1 MNHEY and CDR2 SVGAGI. V shed 7 bases, J shed 8 bases, and the junction held 13 bases outside the gene matches. The CDR3 length is 14 residues. CDR3 protein: CASTYSGTAMGYTF. CDR3 in DNA: TGTGCCAGCACCTACTCCGGGACAGCTATGGGCTACACCTTC.